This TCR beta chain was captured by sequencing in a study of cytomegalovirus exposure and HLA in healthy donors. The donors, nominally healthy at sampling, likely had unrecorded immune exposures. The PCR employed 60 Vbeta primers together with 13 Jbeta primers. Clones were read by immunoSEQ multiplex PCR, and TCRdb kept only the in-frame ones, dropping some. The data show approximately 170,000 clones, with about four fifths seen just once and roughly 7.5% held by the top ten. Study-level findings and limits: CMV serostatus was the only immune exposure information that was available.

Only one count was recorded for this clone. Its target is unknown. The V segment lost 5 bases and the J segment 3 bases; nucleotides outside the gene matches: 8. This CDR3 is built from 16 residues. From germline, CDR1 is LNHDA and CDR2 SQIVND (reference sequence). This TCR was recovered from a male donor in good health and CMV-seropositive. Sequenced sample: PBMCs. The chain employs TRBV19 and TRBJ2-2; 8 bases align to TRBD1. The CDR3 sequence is CASSRNHRGDTGELFF. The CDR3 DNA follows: TGTGCCAGTAGTCGAAACCACAGGGGGGACACCGGGGAGCTGTTTTTT. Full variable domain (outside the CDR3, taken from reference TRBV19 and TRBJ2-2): DGGITQSPKYLFRKEGQNVTLSCEQNLNHDAMYWYRQDPGQGLRLIYYSQIVNDFQKGDIAEGYSVSREKKESFPLTVTSAQKNPTAFYLCASSRNHRGDTGELFFGEGSRLTVL.